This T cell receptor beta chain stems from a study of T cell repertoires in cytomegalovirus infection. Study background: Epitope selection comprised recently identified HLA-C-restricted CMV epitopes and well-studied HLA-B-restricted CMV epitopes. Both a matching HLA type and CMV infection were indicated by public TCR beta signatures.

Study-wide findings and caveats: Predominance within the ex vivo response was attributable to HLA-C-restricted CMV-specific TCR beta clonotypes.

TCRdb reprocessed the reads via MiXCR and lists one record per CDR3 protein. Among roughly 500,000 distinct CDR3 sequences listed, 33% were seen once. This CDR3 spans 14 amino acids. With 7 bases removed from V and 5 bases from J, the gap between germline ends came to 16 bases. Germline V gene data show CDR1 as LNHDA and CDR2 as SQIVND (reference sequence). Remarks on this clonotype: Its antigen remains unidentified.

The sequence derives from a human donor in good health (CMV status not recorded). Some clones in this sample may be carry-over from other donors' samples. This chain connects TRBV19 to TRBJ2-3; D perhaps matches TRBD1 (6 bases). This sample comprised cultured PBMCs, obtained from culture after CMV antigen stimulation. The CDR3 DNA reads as TGTGCCAGTACGGCAGGGACACCCTTAGATACGCAGTATTTT. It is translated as CASTAGTPLDTQYF.